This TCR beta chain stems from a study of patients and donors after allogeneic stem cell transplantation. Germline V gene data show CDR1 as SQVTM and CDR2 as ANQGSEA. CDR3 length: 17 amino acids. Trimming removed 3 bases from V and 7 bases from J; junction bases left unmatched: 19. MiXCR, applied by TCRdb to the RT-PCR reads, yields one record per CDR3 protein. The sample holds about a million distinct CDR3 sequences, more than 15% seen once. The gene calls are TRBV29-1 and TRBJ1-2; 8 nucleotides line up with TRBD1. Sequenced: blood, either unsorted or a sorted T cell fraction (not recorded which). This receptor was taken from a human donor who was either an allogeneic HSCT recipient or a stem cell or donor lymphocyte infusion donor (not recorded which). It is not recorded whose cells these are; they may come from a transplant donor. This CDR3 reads CSVDNLTGENVDGGYTF. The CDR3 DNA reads TGCAGCGTTGATAATTTGACAGGGGAGAATGTGGATGGTGGCTACACCTTC.